Listed here are 29 T cell receptor beta chains from one sample, sequenced in a study of regulatory T cells in long-lasting Graves disease. Building of the TCR beta libraries involved iRepertoire HTBI primers and Arm-PCR of CDR3 regions. TCRdb reprocessed the multiplex PCR reads with MiXCR, giving one entry per CDR3 protein. The table has roughly 360,000 distinct CDR3 sequences, over 9.5% seen once. The time point was: newly diagnosed GD, antithyroid drugs for less than 3 months. The TCR library used RNA extracted from PBMCs. In addition, the sample was reused for a study of T cells in Graves' hyperthyroidism and ophthalmopathy.

The sequenced sample was peripheral blood mononuclear cells (PBMCs), obtained at new diagnosis, from a patient treated with antithyroid drugs. These receptors were collected from a woman younger than 30 with Graves disease.

The sample holds many counts of this clonotype. The chain couples TRBV7-8 to TRBJ2-5; TRBD1 aligns across 12 bases. This CDR3 contains 22 residues. Germline assignment: CDR1 SGHVS and CDR2 FQNEAQ. The V segment lost 2 bases and the J segment 3 bases; nucleotides outside the gene matches: 22. CDR3 sequence: CASSLSPRVTGTGGLAKETQYF. In DNA form, the CDR3 reads TGTGCCAGCAGCTTATCCCCCCGGGTGACCGGGACAGGGGGCTTGGCGAAAGAGACCCAGTACTTC. The variable domain in full, completed from reference TRBV7-8 and TRBJ2-5, reads GAGVSQSPRYKVAKRGQDVALRCDPISGHVSLFWYQQALGQGPEFLTYFQNEAQLDKSGLPSDRFFAERPEGSVSTLKIQRTQQEDSAVYLCASSLSPRVTGTGGLAKETQYFGPGTRLLVL.

Many counts were recorded for this clonotype. The chain employs TRBV20-1 and TRBJ2-5; D call uncertain. V was cut by 5 bases and J by 4 bases, with 5 bases left in between. This CDR3 is 10 amino acids long. The germline V gene encodes CDR1 DFQATT and CDR2 SNEGSKA (reference sequence). The CDR3: CSALLETQYF. Here the CDR3 DNA reads TGCAGTGCTTTATTAGAGACCCAGTACTTC.

This clonotype was counted at least ten times. This rearrangement joins TRBV11-2 to TRBJ2-5; D possibly uses TRBD1 or TRBD2 (5 bases each). CDR1 SGHAT and CDR2 FQNNGV come from the germline V gene. The CDR3 consists of 14 residues. With 5 bases removed from V and 2 bases from J, the gap between germline ends came to 12 bases. The CDR3 bases are TGTGCCAGCAGCCCGGGGCAGGCACAAGAGACCCAGTACTTC. Its translation is CASSPGQAQETQYF.

This clonotype was counted at least ten times. The chain is built from TRBV7-2 and TRBJ2-3, with D unresolved. CDR1 is SGHTA and CDR2 is FQGNSA in the germline V gene. The V and J ends lost 2 bases and 0 bases respectively, with 12 bases between them. This CDR3 contains 16 residues. The DNA of the CDR3 is TGTGCCAGCAGCTTAAGCCGGTTGACTAGCACAGATACGCAGTATTTT. It translates to CASSLSRLTSTDTQYF.

This rearrangement joins TRBV19 to TRBJ2-4; D is uncertain. V was cut by 6 bases and J by 0 bases, with 12 bases left in between. CDR1 and CDR2 from the germline V gene are LNHDA and SQIVND (reference sequence). The CDR3 is 15 residues long. CDR3 in DNA: TGTGCCAGTAGCTTGACAATCCTAGCCAAAAACATTCAGTACTTC. It is translated as CASSLTILAKNIQYF.

This clonotype was counted many times. The chain uses TRBV2 and TRBJ2-7; possible D gene TRBD2, 6 bases. This CDR3 has 14 residues. Germline CDR1 reads SNHLY; CDR2 reads FYNNEI. The V end was cut by 7 bases, the J end by 5 bases, with 18 bases between. CDR3 sequence: CASTARGRINEQYF. The CDR3 bases are TGTGCCAGCACCGCTCGGGGGAGGATCAACGAGCAGTACTTC.

The chain is built from TRBV5-1 and TRBJ2-2, with a tentative D call TRBD1 (6 bases). The CDR3 covers 16 residues. Between the trimmed V and J ends, which lost 4 bases and 7 bases, there was a span of 20 bases. Per the germline V gene, CDR1 is SGHRS and CDR2 is YFSETQ. In DNA, the CDR3 is TGCGCCAGCAGCCTGACAGGACACCCCAGAGGCGGGGAGCTGTTTTTT. Amino acid sequence: CASSLTGHPRGGELFF. Full variable domain (missing parts from reference TRBV5-1 and TRBJ2-2): KAGVTQTPRYLIKTRGQQVTLSCSPISGHRSVSWYQQTPGQGLQFLFEYFSETQRNKGNFPGRFSGRQFSNSRSEMNVSTLELGDSALYLCASSLTGHPRGGELFFGEGSRLTVL.

This clonotype has a count of ten or more. The chain carries TRBV20-1 and TRBJ2-1, with 9 bases fitting TRBD2. There are 14 residues in the CDR3. After removal of 7 bases from V and 4 bases from J, the junction contained 8 bases not matched to a gene. CDR1 is DFQATT, CDR2 SNEGSKA, per germline (reference sequence). The CDR3 nucleotides read TGCAGTGTTTCGGTAGCGGGGGCTTACAATGAGCAGTTCTTC. Its translation is CSVSVAGAYNEQFF.

There are many counts of this clonotype. The chain recombines TRBV24-1 with TRBJ2-5; possible D gene TRBD1, 5 bases. The CDR3 contains 16 residues. CDR1 KGHDR and CDR2 SFDVKD come from the germline V gene. Trimming stripped 2 bases from V and 6 bases from J, with 18 bases between. The CDR3: CATSDWFWGRIKTQYF. The CDR3 coding sequence is TGTGCCACCAGTGATTGGTTTTGGGGCCGCATCAAGACCCAGTACTTC.

This clonotype has ten or more counts. The CDR3 DNA sequence: TGTGCCAGCAGTGTAGACGGCTATGGCTACACCTTC. Encoded protein: CASSVDGYGYTF. The rearrangement uses TRBV2 and TRBJ1-2; D is uncertain. This CDR3 comprises 12 residues. With 4 bases removed from V and 4 bases from J, the gap between germline ends came to 7 bases. CDR1 SNHLY and CDR2 FYNNEI come from the germline V gene.

The chain has TRBV10-3 and TRBJ2-5; 11 bases map to TRBD2. The junction had 13 bases not matched to a gene; V was cut back by 2 bases and J by 5 bases. The CDR3 totals 18 residues. Germline-derived CDR1 and CDR2 are ENHRY and SYGVKD. CDR3 residues: CAISEATSGIDRGETQYF. CDR3 DNA: TGTGCCATCAGTGAGGCGACTAGCGGGATAGACCGCGGGGAGACCCAGTACTTC.

This clonotype has a count of ten or more. V is TRBV5-1 and J is TRBJ2-1, with a possible D match to TRBD2 (6 bases). From germline, CDR1 is SGHRS and CDR2 YFSETQ. The V and J ends lost 3 bases and 1 base respectively, with 11 bases between them. The CDR3 sequence is 15 residues long. Here the CDR3 reads CASSSGVGSYNEQFF. Here the CDR3 DNA reads TGCGCCAGCAGCTCGGGGGTAGGGTCCTACAATGAGCAGTTCTTC. Using reference TRBV5-1 and TRBJ2-1 for the parts outside the CDR3, the full variable domain is KAGVTQTPRYLIKTRGQQVTLSCSPISGHRSVSWYQQTPGQGLQFLFEYFSETQRNKGNFPGRFSGRQFSNSRSEMNVSTLELGDSALYLCASSSGVGSYNEQFFGPGTRLTVL.

This clonotype was recorded a few times. This chain joins TRBV9 and TRBJ2-2, with a possible D match to TRBD2 (7 bases). This CDR3 comprises 14 residues. Germline V gene sequence: CDR1 SGDLS, CDR2 YYNGEE. The V gene lost 3 bases and the J gene lost 5 bases, with 11 bases spanning the gap. The CDR3 region is CASSAGGLTGELFF. In nucleotides, the CDR3 is TGTGCCAGCAGCGCGGGGGGCCTGACCGGGGAGCTGTTTTTT. Supplemented by reference TRBV9 and TRBJ2-2, the full variable domain reads DSGVTQTPKHLITATGQRVTLRCSPRSGDLSVYWYQQSLDQGLQFLIQYYNGEERAKGNILERFSAQQFPDLHSELNLSSLELGDSALYFCASSAGGLTGELFFGEGSRLTVL.

This clonotype was seen repeatedly, ten times or more. This chain uses TRBV7-9 with TRBJ2-1; no firm D call. V lost 1 base and J lost 7, with 8 bases in between. The CDR3 extends over 13 amino acids. Germline loops: CDR1 SEHNR, CDR2 FQNEAQ (reference sequence). DNA of the CDR3: TGTGCCAGCAGCTTAGAGAGTTTGAATGAGCAGTTCTTC. This encodes CASSLESLNEQFF.

With respect to this clonotype: At one boundary the junction diverges from the germline segment, which might be a read error. This chain joins TRBV10-3 and TRBJ2-5; D ambiguous. Per germline, CDR1 ENHRY and CDR2 SYGVKD. This CDR3 spans 12 amino acids. The CDR3 coding sequence is TGTGCCTTCAGTGCCCCCCGAGGGACCCAGTACTTC. It encodes CAFSAPRGTQYF.

The sample holds many counts of this clonotype. The rearrangement uses TRBV2 and TRBJ1-1; unclear D gene. The V and J ends lost 9 bases and 3 bases respectively, with 14 bases between them. The germline gives CDR1 SNHLY, CDR2 FYNNEI. The CDR3 is made up of 13 amino acids. The CDR3 reads CARRPRRDTEAFF. For the CDR3, the DNA is TGTGCCAGGAGACCACGGCGGGACACTGAAGCTTTCTTT.

This clonotype was detected many times. J is TRBJ2-3 and V is TRBV12-3 or TRBV12-4, with 7 nucleotides matching TRBD2. V was clipped by 3 bases and J by 6 bases; unmatched bases: 12. The CDR3 sequence is 16 residues long. The CDR3 region is CASSLGGWGFPDTQYF. DNA for the CDR3: TGTGCCAGCAGTTTGGGGGGGTGGGGCTTTCCGGATACGCAGTATTTT.

This clonotype occurred many times. The chain has TRBV27 and TRBJ2-2; D unresolved. There are 12 residues in the CDR3. Trimming pared 2 bases from V and 5 bases from J, leaving 3 bases between. Germline V CDR1 and CDR2: MNHEY, SMNVEV (reference sequence). In DNA form, the CDR3 reads TGTGCCAGCAGTTTACGTACCGGGGAGCTGTTTTTT. The encoded protein is CASSLRTGELFF.

This clonotype has at least ten counts. This rearrangement joins TRBV25-1 to TRBJ1-1; no reliable D call. Germline loops: CDR1 MGHDK, CDR2 SYGVNS. V was pared by 4 bases and J by 0 bases, with 15 bases between. The CDR3 extends over 16 amino acids. CDR3 sequence: CASSGSLTSLNTEAFF. In DNA form, the CDR3 reads TGTGCCAGCAGTGGAAGCCTGACATCTCTGAACACTGAAGCTTTCTTT.

This clonotype was counted ten times or more. The V call is TRBV28, the J call TRBJ2-1; D is perhaps TRBD1 (6 bases). The CDR3 is 14 amino acids. Germline V gives CDR1 MDHEN, CDR2 SYDVKM. V shed 5 bases and J shed 5 bases, with 13 bases lying between them. The CDR3 protein is CASSPRDKHNEQFF. DNA for the CDR3: TGTGCCAGCAGTCCCCGGGACAAGCACAATGAGCAGTTCTTC.

V and J are TRBV3-1 and TRBJ2-7; the match to TRBD1 covers 9 bases. Germline V gene lookup returns CDR1 LGHDT and CDR2 YNNKEL (reference sequence). V lost 4 bases to trimming and J lost 2 bases; unmatched junction nucleotides: 6. The CDR3 extends over 15 amino acids. CDR3 in amino acids: CASSPQGTGTYEQYF. Here the CDR3 DNA reads TGTGCCAGCAGCCCCCAAGGGACAGGGACCTACGAGCAGTACTTC.

This chain joins TRBV6-5 and TRBJ2-2; 10 bases match TRBD2. The V gene end was trimmed by 4 bases and the J gene end by 2 bases; junction bases not matched to a gene: 4. Per the germline V gene, CDR1 is MNHEY and CDR2 is SVGAGI. CDR3 length: 16 amino acids. CDR3 amino acids: CASSLLAGHNTGELFF. The CDR3 bases are TGTGCCAGCAGTTTACTAGCGGGACACAACACCGGGGAGCTGTTTTTT.

This clonotype occurred many times. V usage is TRBV5-1 and J usage is TRBJ2-1, with D tentatively TRBD2 (6 bases). The V gene lost 4 bases and the J gene lost 5 bases, with 13 bases spanning the gap. Germline lookup yields CDR1 SGHRS and CDR2 YFSETQ. The CDR3 runs 14 residues. This chain's CDR3 is CASSHPGLHNEQFF. CDR3 DNA: TGCGCCAGCAGCCATCCGGGACTCCACAATGAGCAGTTCTTC.

The chain's CDR3 is CASRIGGGTTDTQYF. The CDR3 coding sequence is TGTGCCAGCAGAATCGGCGGGGGGACCACAGATACGCAGTATTTT. The genes are TRBV28 and TRBJ2-3, with 8 bases fitting TRBD2. The CDR3 is 15 amino acids. The junction had 7 bases not matched to a gene; V was cut back by 6 bases and J by 2 bases. Germline-derived CDR1 and CDR2 are MDHEN and SYDVKM.

The sample holds many counts of this clonotype. The chain uses TRBV14 and TRBJ1-4, with D unclear. Trimming shortened V by 1 base and J by 8 bases, and 11 bases separated the two germline ends. Per the germline V gene, CDR1 is SGHDN and CDR2 is FVKESK. The length of the CDR3 is 14 residues. The chain's CDR3 is CASSQAPGREKLFF. Here the CDR3 DNA reads TGTGCCAGCAGCCAAGCTCCTGGACGGGAAAAACTGTTTTTT.

This clonotype was detected many times. The gene calls are TRBV7-6 and TRBJ2-7, with D unresolved. The CDR3 is 13 amino acids. Germline V CDR1 and CDR2: SGHVS, FNYEAQ. Trimming took off 6 bases at V and 5 bases at J, with 14 bases between the two ends. In DNA form, the CDR3 reads TGTGCCAGCAGACCCTCCTCGGCGCACGAGCAGTACTTC. Amino acids: CASRPSSAHEQYF.

Many counts were recorded for this clonotype. The chain uses TRBV5-1 and TRBJ1-2; the D is unclear. The germline CDR1 and CDR2 sequences are SGHRS and YFSETQ. This CDR3 comprises 15 residues. Deletions cut 5 bases from V and 3 bases from J, with 17 bases between. In DNA form, the CDR3 reads TGCGCCAGCAGTCCCGTCGGGGAAACTTACTATGGCTACACCTTC. Residues: CASSPVGETYYGYTF.

This clonotype was recorded at least ten times. V gene TRBV13 combines with J gene TRBJ2-1; 14 nucleotides agree with TRBD2. The V and J ends lost 5 bases and 10 bases, in that order; junction bases with no gene match: 10. The CDR3 loop spans 16 amino acids. Germline V gives CDR1 PRHDT, CDR2 FYEKMQ (reference sequence). In nucleotides, the CDR3 is TGTGCCAGCAGCCCGCGCCGACTAGCGGGAGGGCGGGAGCAGTTCTTC. Protein product: CASSPRRLAGGREQFF.

This clonotype was observed at least ten times. The chain links TRBV20-1 to TRBJ1-1; 11 bases fit TRBD1. CDR1 and CDR2 (germline): DFQATT, SNEGSKA (reference sequence). The CDR3 has 16 residues. J lost 0 bases, V lost 5 bases, and 8 bases had no gene match. The CDR3 here is CSAGGQGAIVNTEAFF. In DNA form, the CDR3 reads TGCAGTGCTGGAGGACAGGGGGCCATCGTGAACACTGAAGCTTTCTTT.